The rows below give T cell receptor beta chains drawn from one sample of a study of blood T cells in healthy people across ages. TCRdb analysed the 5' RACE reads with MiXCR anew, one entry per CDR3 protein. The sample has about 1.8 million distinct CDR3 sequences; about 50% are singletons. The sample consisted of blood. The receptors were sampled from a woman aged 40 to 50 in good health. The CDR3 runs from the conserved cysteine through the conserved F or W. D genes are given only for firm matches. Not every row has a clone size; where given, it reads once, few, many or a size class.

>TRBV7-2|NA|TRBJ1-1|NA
TGTGCCAGCAGCTTAGTAGGAAAAATGAACACTGAAGCTTTCTTT
CASSLVGKMNTEAFF
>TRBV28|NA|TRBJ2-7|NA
TGTGCCAGCAGTTTCACAGGGATTACCTACGAGCAGTACTTC
CASSFTGITYEQYF
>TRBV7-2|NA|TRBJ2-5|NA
TGTGCCAGCCAGGGTCAAGAGACCCAGTACTTC
CASQGQETQYF
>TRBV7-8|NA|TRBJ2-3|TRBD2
TGTGCCAGCAGCCCAGCCGGGGGGGCCCTCACAGATACGCAGTATTTT
CASSPAGGALTDTQYF
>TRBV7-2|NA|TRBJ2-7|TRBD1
TGTGCCAGCAGCGCTGCAGGGGGCACGACTCACGAGCAGTACTTC
CASSAAGGTTHEQYF
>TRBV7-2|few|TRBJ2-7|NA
TGTGCCAGCAGCTTAGTTCCAGTGGGGGTCGGGGGGCCCTCCTACGAGCAGTACTTC
CASSLVPVGVGGPSYEQYF
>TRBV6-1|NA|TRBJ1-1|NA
TGTGCCAGCAGTGAAACCTACTGGAGAGCCATGAACACTGAAGCTTTCTTT
CASSETYWRAMNTEAFF
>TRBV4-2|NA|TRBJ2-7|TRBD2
TGTGCCAGCAGCCAATTTTCGCAGCGGGGGGGATCCTACGAGCAGTACTTC
CASSQFSQRGGSYEQYF
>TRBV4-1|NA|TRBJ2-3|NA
TGCGCCAGCTCTAAGGCGGTAGGCACAGATACGCAGTATTTT
CASSKAVGTDTQYF
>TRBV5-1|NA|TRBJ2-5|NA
TGCGCCAGCAGGAGGGGGTCTACCCAGTACTTC
CASRRGSTQYF